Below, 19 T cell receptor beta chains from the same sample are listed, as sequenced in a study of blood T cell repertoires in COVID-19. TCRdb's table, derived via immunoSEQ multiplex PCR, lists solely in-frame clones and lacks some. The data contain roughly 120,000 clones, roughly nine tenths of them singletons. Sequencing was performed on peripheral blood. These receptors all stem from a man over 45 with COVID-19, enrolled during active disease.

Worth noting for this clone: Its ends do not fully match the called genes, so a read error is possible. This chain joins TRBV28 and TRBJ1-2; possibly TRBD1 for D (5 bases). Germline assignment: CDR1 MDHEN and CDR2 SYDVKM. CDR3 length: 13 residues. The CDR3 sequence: CANSLQDYYGYTF. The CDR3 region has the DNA TGTGCCAACAGTCTACAGGATTACTATGGCTACACCTTC.

In nucleotides, the CDR3 is TGCGCCAGCAGCTTGGGGGACACCCAAAACAATGAGCAGTTCTTC. This gives the protein CASSLGDTQNNEQFF. The chain has TRBV5-1 and TRBJ2-1, with a possible D match to TRBD1 (6 bases). With 0 bases removed from V and 5 bases from J, the gap between germline ends came to 12 bases. The CDR3 consists of 15 residues. Germline V CDR1 and CDR2: SGHRS, YFSETQ.

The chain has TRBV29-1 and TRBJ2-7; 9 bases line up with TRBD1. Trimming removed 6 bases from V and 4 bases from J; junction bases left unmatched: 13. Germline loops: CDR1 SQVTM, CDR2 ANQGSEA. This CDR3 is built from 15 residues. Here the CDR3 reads CSVVVDRGVIYEQYF. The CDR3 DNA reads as TGCAGCGTCGTGGTTGACAGGGGGGTTATATACGAGCAGTACTTC.

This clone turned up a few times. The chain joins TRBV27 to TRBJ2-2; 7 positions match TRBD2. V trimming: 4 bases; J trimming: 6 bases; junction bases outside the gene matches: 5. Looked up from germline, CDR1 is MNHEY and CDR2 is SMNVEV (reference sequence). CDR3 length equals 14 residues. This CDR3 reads CASSSTSRPGELFF. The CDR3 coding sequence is TGTGCCAGCAGTTCGACTAGCCGACCCGGGGAGCTGTTTTTT.

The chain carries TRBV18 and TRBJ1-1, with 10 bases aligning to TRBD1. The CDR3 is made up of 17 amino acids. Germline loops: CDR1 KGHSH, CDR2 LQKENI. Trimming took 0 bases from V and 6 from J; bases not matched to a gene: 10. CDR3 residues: CASSPPRMTGGVSEAFF. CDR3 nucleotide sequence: TGTGCCAGCTCACCACCTCGGATGACAGGGGGCGTGTCTGAAGCTTTCTTT.

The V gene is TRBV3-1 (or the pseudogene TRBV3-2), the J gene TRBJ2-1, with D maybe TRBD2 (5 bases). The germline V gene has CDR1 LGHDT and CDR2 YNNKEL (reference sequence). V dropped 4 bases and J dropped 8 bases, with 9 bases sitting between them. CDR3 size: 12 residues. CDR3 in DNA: TGTGCCAGCAGCCGCGGACTGGATGAGCAGTTCTTC. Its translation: CASSRGLDEQFF.

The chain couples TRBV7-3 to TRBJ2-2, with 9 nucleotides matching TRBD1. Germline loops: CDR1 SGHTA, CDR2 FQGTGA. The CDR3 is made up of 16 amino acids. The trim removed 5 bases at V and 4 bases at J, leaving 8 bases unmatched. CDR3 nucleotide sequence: TGTGCCAGCAGCCCCACAGGGGGCGAGGCCACCGGGGAGCTGTTTTTT. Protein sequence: CASSPTGGEATGELFF.

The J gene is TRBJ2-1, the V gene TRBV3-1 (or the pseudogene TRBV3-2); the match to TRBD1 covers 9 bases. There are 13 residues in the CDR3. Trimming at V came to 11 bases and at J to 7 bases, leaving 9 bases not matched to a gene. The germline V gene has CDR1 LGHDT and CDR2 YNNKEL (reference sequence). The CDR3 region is CASRDRDLNEQFF. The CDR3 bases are TGTGCCTCGCGGGACAGGGATTTGAATGAGCAGTTCTTC.

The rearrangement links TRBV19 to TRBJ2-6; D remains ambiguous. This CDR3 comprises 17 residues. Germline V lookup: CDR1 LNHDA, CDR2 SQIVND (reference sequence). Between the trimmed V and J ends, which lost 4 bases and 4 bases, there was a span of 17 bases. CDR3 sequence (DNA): TGTGCCAGTAGTAATTCGATCCCGAGCGTCGGGGCCAACGTCCTGACTTTC. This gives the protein CASSNSIPSVGANVLTF.

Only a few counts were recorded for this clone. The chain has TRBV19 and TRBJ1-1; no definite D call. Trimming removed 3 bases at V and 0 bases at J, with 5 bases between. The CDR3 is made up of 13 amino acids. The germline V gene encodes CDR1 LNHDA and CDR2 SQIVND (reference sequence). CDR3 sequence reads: CASSMRLNTEAFF. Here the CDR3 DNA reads TGTGCCAGTAGTATGAGGCTGAACACTGAAGCTTTCTTT.

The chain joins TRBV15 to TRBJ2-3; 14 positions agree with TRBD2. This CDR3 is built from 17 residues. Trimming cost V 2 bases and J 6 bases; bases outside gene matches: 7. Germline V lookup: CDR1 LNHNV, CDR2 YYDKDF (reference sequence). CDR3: CATSRPGTSGRSDTQYF. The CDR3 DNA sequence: TGTGCCACCAGCAGACCCGGGACTAGCGGGAGAAGTGATACGCAGTATTTT.

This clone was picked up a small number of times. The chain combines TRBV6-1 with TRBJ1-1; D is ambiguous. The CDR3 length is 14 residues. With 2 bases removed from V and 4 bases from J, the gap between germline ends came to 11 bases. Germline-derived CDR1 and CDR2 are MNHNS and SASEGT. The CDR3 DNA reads TGTGCCAGCAGTGAAAGGTCCAGGATCACTGAAGCTTTCTTT. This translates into CASSERSRITEAFF.

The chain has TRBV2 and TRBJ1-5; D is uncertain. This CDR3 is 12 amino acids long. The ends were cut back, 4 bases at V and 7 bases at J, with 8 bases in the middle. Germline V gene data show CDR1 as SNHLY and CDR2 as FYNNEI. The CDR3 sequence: CASSGPRQPQHF. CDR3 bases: TGTGCCAGCAGTGGACCGAGGCAGCCCCAGCATTTT.

The chain's CDR3 is CASSSGIEDRSPLHF. The CDR3 region has the DNA TGTGCCAGTAGTTCCGGGATAGAGGACCGTTCACCCCTCCACTTT. The genes are TRBV19 and TRBJ1-6; D call uncertain. V lost 5 bases and J lost 9, with 17 bases in between. The CDR3 totals 15 residues. The germline V gene encodes CDR1 LNHDA and CDR2 SQIVND (reference sequence).

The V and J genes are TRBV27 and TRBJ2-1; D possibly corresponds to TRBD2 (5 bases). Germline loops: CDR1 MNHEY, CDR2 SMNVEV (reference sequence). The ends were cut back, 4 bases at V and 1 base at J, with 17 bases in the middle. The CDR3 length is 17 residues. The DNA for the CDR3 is TGTGCCAGCAGTTCCTACCTTGGGAGAGATTCCTACAATGAGCAGTTCTTC. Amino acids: CASSSYLGRDSYNEQFF.

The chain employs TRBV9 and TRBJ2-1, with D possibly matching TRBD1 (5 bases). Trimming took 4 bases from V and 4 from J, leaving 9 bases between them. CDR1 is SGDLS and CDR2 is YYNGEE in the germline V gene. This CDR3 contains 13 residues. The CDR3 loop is CASSPRQYNEQFF. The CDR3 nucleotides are TGTGCCAGCAGCCCCCGACAGTACAATGAGCAGTTCTTC.

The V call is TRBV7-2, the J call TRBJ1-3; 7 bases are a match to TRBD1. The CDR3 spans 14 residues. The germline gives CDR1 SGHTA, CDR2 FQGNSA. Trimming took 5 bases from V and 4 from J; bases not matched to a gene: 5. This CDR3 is CASSDRVGGNTIYF. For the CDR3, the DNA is TGTGCCAGCAGCGACAGGGTGGGGGGAAACACCATATATTTT.

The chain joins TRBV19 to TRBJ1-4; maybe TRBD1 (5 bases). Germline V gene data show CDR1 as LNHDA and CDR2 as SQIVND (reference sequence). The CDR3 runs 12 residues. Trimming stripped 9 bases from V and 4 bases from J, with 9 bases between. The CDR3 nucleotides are TGTGCCAGCCGACAGCTTAATGAAAAACTGTTTTTT. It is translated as CASRQLNEKLFF.

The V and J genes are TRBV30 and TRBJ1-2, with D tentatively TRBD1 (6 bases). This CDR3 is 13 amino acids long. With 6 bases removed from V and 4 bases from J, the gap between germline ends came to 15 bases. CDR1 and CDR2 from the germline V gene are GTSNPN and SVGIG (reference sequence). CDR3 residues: CACITGHAYGYTF. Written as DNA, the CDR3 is TGTGCCTGTATTACAGGGCACGCCTATGGCTACACCTTC.